Listed below are T cell receptor beta chains from one sample, sequenced in a study of CD8 T cells in Susac syndrome. TCRdb processed the immunoSEQ multiplex PCR reads anew with MiXCR; each CDR3 protein has one entry. The sample records more than 150,000 distinct CDR3 sequences, about 96% being singletons. Source material: CD4+ T cells from PBMCs. The receptor set was obtained from a human donor with Susac syndrome. CDR3s include the opening cysteine and the closing phenylalanine or tryptophan. The order of the fields is CDR3 protein, CDR3 DNA, clone size, D gene, V gene, J gene. D genes are given only for firm matches. Only some rows state a clone size, as once, few, many or a class for expanded clones.

CDR3 protein: CAWRRGTGTVAKNIQYF
CDR3 DNA: TGTGCCTGGAGGAGAGGAACAGGGACGGTAGCCAAAAACATTCAGTACTTC
clone size: .
D gene: .
V gene: TRBV30
J gene: TRBJ2-4

CDR3 protein: CASRWRELFF
CDR3 DNA: TGTGCCAGCAGGTGGAGGGAGCTGTTTTTT
clone size: .
D gene: .
V gene: TRBV11-2
J gene: TRBJ2-2

CDR3 protein: CASSAAGRGYEQYF
CDR3 DNA: TGTGCCAGCAGTGCGGCAGGCAGGGGCTACGAGCAGTACTTC
clone size: .
D gene: .
V gene: TRBV12-3/TRBV12-4
J gene: TRBJ2-7

CDR3 protein: CASSVLAGEDNEQFF
CDR3 DNA: TGTGCCAGCAGCGTGCTAGCGGGAGAGGACAATGAGCAGTTCTTC
clone size: .
D gene: TRBD2
V gene: TRBV9
J gene: TRBJ2-1

CDR3 protein: CASSLTGGRAGEQFF
CDR3 DNA: TGTGCCAGCAGCTTGACTGGCGGGAGGGCCGGAGAGCAGTTCTTC
clone size: .
D gene: TRBD2
V gene: TRBV5-4
J gene: TRBJ2-1

CDR3 protein: CSVEDQLRTEAFF
CDR3 DNA: TGCAGCGTTGAAGATCAGCTGAGGACTGAAGCTTTCTTT
clone size: .
D gene: .
V gene: TRBV29-1
J gene: TRBJ1-1

CDR3 protein: CASSEVKGGEQYF
CDR3 DNA: TGTGCCAGCAGTGAAGTCAAGGGTGGCGAGCAGTACTTC
clone size: .
D gene: .
V gene: TRBV2
J gene: TRBJ2-7

CDR3 protein: CASGPQGNF
CDR3 DNA: TGTGCCAGCGGACCCCAGGGGAACTTC
clone size: .
D gene: .
V gene: TRBV7-3
J gene: TRBJ2-5

CDR3 protein: CASNGLGETQYF
CDR3 DNA: TGTGCCAGCAACGGGCTTGGCGAGACCCAGTACTTC
clone size: .
D gene: .
V gene: TRBV28
J gene: TRBJ2-5

CDR3 protein: CASSVDGQETQYF
CDR3 DNA: TGTGCCAGCAGCGTCGACGGTCAAGAGACCCAGTACTTC
clone size: few
D gene: .
V gene: TRBV9
J gene: TRBJ2-5

CDR3 protein: CASSPGLATGGSPLHF
CDR3 DNA: TGTGCCAGCTCACCCGGTCTAGCAACGGGTGGTTCACCCCTCCACTTT
clone size: .
D gene: .
V gene: TRBV18
J gene: TRBJ1-6

CDR3 protein: CATRQKNTEAFF
CDR3 DNA: TGTGCCACCCGTCAGAAGAACACTGAAGCTTTCTTT
clone size: .
D gene: .
V gene: TRBV15
J gene: TRBJ1-1

CDR3 protein: CASSSGEETQYF
CDR3 DNA: TGCGCCAGCAGCTCAGGGGAAGAGACCCAGTACTTC
clone size: .
D gene: .
V gene: TRBV5-1
J gene: TRBJ2-5

CDR3 protein: CSATTSRSYNEQFF
CDR3 DNA: TGCAGTGCTACGACTAGCCGCTCCTACAATGAGCAGTTCTTC
clone size: .
D gene: TRBD2
V gene: TRBV20-1
J gene: TRBJ2-1

CDR3 protein: CASSPKLARSIGAGELFF
CDR3 DNA: TGTGCCAGCAGCCCAAAACTAGCGAGGTCAATAGGAGCCGGGGAGCTGTTTTTT
clone size: .
D gene: TRBD2
V gene: TRBV7-9
J gene: TRBJ2-2

CDR3 protein: CASSQEPITGGVGANVLTF
CDR3 DNA: TGCGCCAGCAGCCAAGAGCCTATTACAGGGGGGGTCGGGGCCAACGTCCTGACTTTC
clone size: .
D gene: .
V gene: TRBV4-1
J gene: TRBJ2-6

CDR3 protein: CASSQVGRTNTEAFF
CDR3 DNA: TGTGCCAGCAGCCAAGTTGGCAGGACCAACACTGAAGCTTTCTTT
clone size: .
D gene: .
V gene: TRBV4-2
J gene: TRBJ1-1

CDR3 protein: CATSVGLAHTDTQYF
CDR3 DNA: TGTGCCACCAGTGTGGGACTAGCGCACACAGATACGCAGTATTTT
clone size: .
D gene: TRBD2
V gene: TRBV24-1
J gene: TRBJ2-3

CDR3 protein: CASSVSGGLPTDTQYF
CDR3 DNA: TGTGCCAGCAGCGTTAGCGGGGGGCTGCCCACAGATACGCAGTATTTT
clone size: .
D gene: TRBD2
V gene: TRBV7-3
J gene: TRBJ2-3

CDR3 protein: CSAITGTASNQPQHF
CDR3 DNA: TGCAGTGCTATTACCGGGACAGCTAGCAATCAGCCCCAGCATTTT
clone size: .
D gene: TRBD1
V gene: TRBV20-1
J gene: TRBJ1-5

CDR3 protein: CSVERGGQQYF
CDR3 DNA: TGCAGCGTTGAGCGTGGGGGCCAGCAGTACTTC
clone size: once
D gene: .
V gene: TRBV29-1
J gene: TRBJ2-7

CDR3 protein: CASSPGLANPSGEQFF
CDR3 DNA: TGTGCCAGTAGTCCGGGACTAGCGAACCCAAGCGGTGAGCAGTTCTTC
clone size: once
D gene: TRBD2
V gene: TRBV19
J gene: TRBJ2-1

CDR3 protein: CASLSGTLHMNTEAFF
CDR3 DNA: TGCGCCAGTCTCTCAGGGACTCTTCACATGAACACTGAAGCTTTCTTT
clone size: .
D gene: .
V gene: TRBV4-3
J gene: TRBJ1-1

CDR3 protein: CASSQDGGVNEKLFF
CDR3 DNA: TGTGCCAGCAGCCAAGATGGCGGTGTTAATGAAAAACTGTTTTTT
clone size: .
D gene: .
V gene: TRBV3-1
J gene: TRBJ1-4

CDR3 protein: CATSALWGSGADTQYF
CDR3 DNA: TGTGCCACCAGTGCCTTGTGGGGTTCCGGGGCAGATACGCAGTATTTT
clone size: .
D gene: .
V gene: TRBV24-1
J gene: TRBJ2-3

CDR3 protein: CASSLIAGEAGELFF
CDR3 DNA: TGTGCCAGCAGCTTAATAGCGGGAGAAGCCGGGGAGCTGTTTTTT
clone size: once
D gene: TRBD2
V gene: TRBV7-3
J gene: TRBJ2-2

CDR3 protein: CASSGQGTYNEQFF
CDR3 DNA: TGTGCCAGCAGCGGACAGGGCACCTACAATGAGCAGTTCTTC
clone size: .
D gene: TRBD1
V gene: TRBV9
J gene: TRBJ2-1

CDR3 protein: CASSLDAGGQFF
CDR3 DNA: TGTGCCAGCAGCTTAGATGCGGGGGGGCAGTTCTTC
clone size: .
D gene: TRBD2
V gene: TRBV11-1
J gene: TRBJ2-1

CDR3 protein: CASSPDRGIRNEQYF
CDR3 DNA: TGTGCCAGCAGCCCGGACAGGGGAATACGAAACGAGCAGTACTTC
clone size: .
D gene: TRBD1
V gene: TRBV5-6
J gene: TRBJ2-7

CDR3 protein: CSVETTGYRNTEAFF
CDR3 DNA: TGCAGCGTTGAAACTACAGGGTATCGGAACACTGAAGCTTTCTTT
clone size: .
D gene: .
V gene: TRBV29-1
J gene: TRBJ1-1

CDR3 protein: CASSIGTGAQPQHF
CDR3 DNA: TGCGCCAGCAGCATAGGGACAGGGGCTCAGCCCCAGCATTTT
clone size: .
D gene: TRBD1
V gene: TRBV5-1
J gene: TRBJ1-5

CDR3 protein: CSARDHRGRAGYEQYF
CDR3 DNA: TGCAGTGCTAGAGATCATCGAGGCAGGGCTGGGTACGAGCAGTACTTC
clone size: .
D gene: .
V gene: TRBV20-1
J gene: TRBJ2-7

CDR3 protein: CASRIFGDSGELFF
CDR3 DNA: TGTGCCAGTAGAATCTTTGGTGACAGCGGGGAGCTGTTTTTT
clone size: .
D gene: .
V gene: TRBV19
J gene: TRBJ2-2

CDR3 protein: CASSLSEEGRRHF
CDR3 DNA: TGCGCCAGCAGCTTGTCGGAAGAGGGTCGAAGGCACTTC
clone size: once
D gene: .
V gene: TRBV5-1
J gene: TRBJ2-7

CDR3 protein: CASSTTRPATEAFF
CDR3 DNA: TGTGCCAGCAGCACGACTCGACCGGCAACTGAAGCTTTCTTT
clone size: .
D gene: .
V gene: TRBV28
J gene: TRBJ1-1

CDR3 protein: CSVAGSGNEKLFF
CDR3 DNA: TGCAGCGTTGCGGGTTCGGGCAATGAAAAACTGTTTTTT
clone size: .
D gene: .
V gene: TRBV29-1
J gene: TRBJ1-4

CDR3 protein: CASSLSAGARAFF
CDR3 DNA: TGTGCCAGCAGCTTATCGGCAGGAGCCCGAGCTTTCTTT
clone size: .
D gene: .
V gene: TRBV7-2
J gene: TRBJ1-1

CDR3 protein: CASSPGDLEAFF
CDR3 DNA: TGTGCCAGCAGTCCAGGGGATCTTGAAGCTTTCTTT
clone size: .
D gene: .
V gene: TRBV12-3/TRBV12-4
J gene: TRBJ1-1

CDR3 protein: CASSDTPSYRGTQYF
CDR3 DNA: TGTGCCAGCAGCGATACTCCTAGCTATCGGGGGACCCAGTACTTC
clone size: .
D gene: .
V gene: TRBV2
J gene: TRBJ2-5

CDR3 protein: CAWSVTQGANEQYF
CDR3 DNA: TGTGCCTGGAGTGTAACCCAGGGGGCGAATGAGCAGTACTTC
clone size: .
D gene: TRBD1
V gene: TRBV30
J gene: TRBJ2-7

CDR3 protein: CAGSAGVLRNEQFF
CDR3 DNA: TGTGCCGGCAGTGCCGGTGTTCTACGCAATGAGCAGTTCTTC
clone size: .
D gene: .
V gene: TRBV30
J gene: TRBJ2-1